This T cell receptor (beta chain) was sequenced in a study of T-cell memory formation after mild COVID-19. 5'RACE, which relied on constant-segment primers, yielded TCR alpha and TCR beta cDNA libraries carrying sample barcodes and UMIs. In TCRdb, the 5' RACE reads were re-called with MiXCR into one record per CDR3 protein. The sample has about 290,000 distinct CDR3 sequences; roughly 18% are singletons. Per the germline V gene, CDR1 is LNHDA and CDR2 is SQIVND (reference sequence). Trimming at V came to 8 bases and at J to 7 bases, leaving 7 bases not matched to a gene. The CDR3 has 13 residues. Sequencing used PBMCs or a T cell subset sorted from them (not recorded which). This sequence was found in a man younger than 35 who had mild COVID-19 (a few samples of this study predate the infection). Cell type and time point are not known. The genes are TRBV19 and TRBJ1-2; TRBD1 matches at 10 bases. The CDR3 coding sequence is TGTGCCAGTCTACGACAGGGGGCATTTGGCTACACCTTC. Translated: CASLRQGAFGYTF.